This TCR beta chain was retrieved from a study of T-cell reconstitution after alpha-beta-depleted transplantation in children. Trimming took off 3 bases at V and 6 bases at J, with 15 bases between the two ends. The CDR3 sequence is 15 residues long. During its preparation, the TCRbeta library received unique molecular identifiers. TCRdb fed the PCR reads into MiXCR, producing one record per CDR3 protein. The sample lists just under 350,000 distinct CDR3 sequences; around 15% were seen once. This receptor was obtained from a male patient aged 2-9 years who had a stem cell transplant for acute lymphoblastic leukemia, so the T cells may come from the graft donor. Specimen: PBMCs, mostly from graft donor cells, collected 360 days after TCRalphabeta/CD19-depleted stem cell transplant. The J gene is TRBJ2-1, the V gene TRBV12-3 or TRBV12-4; perhaps D is TRBD1 or TRBD2 (5 bases each). CDR3 coding DNA: TGTGCCAGCAGTTTTCGACCCTTCGGGGCCAATGAGCAGTTCTTC. Its translation is CASSFRPFGANEQFF.